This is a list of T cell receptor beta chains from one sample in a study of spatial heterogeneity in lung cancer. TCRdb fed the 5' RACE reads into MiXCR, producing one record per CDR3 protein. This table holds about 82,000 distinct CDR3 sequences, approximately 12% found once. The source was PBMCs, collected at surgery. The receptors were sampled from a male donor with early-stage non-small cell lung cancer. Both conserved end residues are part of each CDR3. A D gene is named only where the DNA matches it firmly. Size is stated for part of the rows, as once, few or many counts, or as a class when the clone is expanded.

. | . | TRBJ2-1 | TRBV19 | TGTGCCAGTAAGGAATCCCTGAGCTCCTACAATGAGCAGTTCTTC | CASKESLSSYNEQFF
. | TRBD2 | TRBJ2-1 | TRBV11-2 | TGTGCCAGCAGCTTCCAGATCGGACTAGCGGGTGGTAATGAGCAGTTCTTC | CASSFQIGLAGGNEQFF
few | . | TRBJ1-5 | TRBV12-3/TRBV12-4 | TGTGCCAGCAGCCCATCGCGCGTTGATAGCAATCAGCCCCAGCATTTT | CASSPSRVDSNQPQHF
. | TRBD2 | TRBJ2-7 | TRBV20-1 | TGCAGTGCTAGAACTAGCGGGAGTTACGAGCAGTACTTC | CSARTSGSYEQYF
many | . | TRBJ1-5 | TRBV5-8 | TGTGCCAGCAGCAGGGAGATTAGCAATCAGCCCCAGCATTTT | CASSREISNQPQHF
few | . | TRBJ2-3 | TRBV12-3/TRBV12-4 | TGTGCCAGCAGCCGCCCGGGGGAAACAGATACGCAGTATTTT | CASSRPGETDTQYF
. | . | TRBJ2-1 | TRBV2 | TGTGCCAGCAGTGAGATGGTAGCGGACGCGGGGAATGAGCAGTTCTTC | CASSEMVADAGNEQFF
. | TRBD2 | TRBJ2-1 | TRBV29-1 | TGCAGCGTTGAATCGCCCCGGGAGGGTACCTACAATGAGCAGTTCTTC | CSVESPREGTYNEQFF
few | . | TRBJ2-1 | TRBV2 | TGTGCCGCGGGGCCCAATGAGCAGTTCTTC | CAAGPNEQFF
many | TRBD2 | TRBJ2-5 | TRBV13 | TGTGCCAGCAGCTTAATCCTTGCTAGCGGGGAGACCCAGTACTTC | CASSLILASGETQYF
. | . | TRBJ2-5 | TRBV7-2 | TGTGCCAGCAGCCCGGGACTCCTACTTCAAGAGACCCAGTACTTC | CASSPGLLLQETQYF
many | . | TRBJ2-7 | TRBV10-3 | TGTGCCATCAGTGTTGAGGGAACCTACGAGCAGTACTTC | CAISVEGTYEQYF
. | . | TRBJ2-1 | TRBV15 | TGTGCCACCAGCAGAGATAGGGCTACCCAGGAGCAGTTCTTC | CATSRDRATQEQFF
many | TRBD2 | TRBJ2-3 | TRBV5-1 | TGCGCCAGCAGCCTCAGCGGGGGCACAGATACGCAGTATTTT | CASSLSGGTDTQYF
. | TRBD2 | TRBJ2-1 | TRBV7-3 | TGTGCCAGCAGCTTTACTACTAGCGGGCTAAGCTCCTACAATGAGCAGTTCTTC | CASSFTTSGLSSYNEQFF
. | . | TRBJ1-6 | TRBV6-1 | TGTGCCAGCAGTGAAGACGAGGTTGGGAGGGATTCACCCCTCCACTTT | CASSEDEVGRDSPLHF
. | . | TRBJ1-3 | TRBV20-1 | TGCAGTGCTAGAGATGGGAGAGGGGGAGCTGGAAACACCATATATTTT | CSARDGRGGAGNTIYF
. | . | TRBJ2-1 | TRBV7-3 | TGTGCCAGCAGCTTAGCCCCCTTAAGGTACAATGAGCAGTTCTTC | CASSLAPLRYNEQFF
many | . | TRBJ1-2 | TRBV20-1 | TGCAGTGCTATAGAGGCGGGGTACCCTAACTATGGCTACACCTTC | CSAIEAGYPNYGYTF
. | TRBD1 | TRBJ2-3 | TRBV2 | TGTGCCAGCTTACGACAGGGGGGAACAGATACGCAGTATTTT | CASLRQGGTDTQYF
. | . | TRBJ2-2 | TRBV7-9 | TGTGCCAGCAGCTTAGATTCCCCTAAAACGACGGGAGCTACCGGGGAGCTGTTTTTT | CASSLDSPKTTGATGELFF
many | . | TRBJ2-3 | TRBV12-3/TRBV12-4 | TGTGCCAGCACCACCCGGGGGCTAGGGACAACAGATACGCAGTATTTT | CASTTRGLGTTDTQYF
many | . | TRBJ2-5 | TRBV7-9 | TGTGCCAGCAGCTTACAGGGCGAAGAGACCCAGTACTTC | CASSLQGEETQYF
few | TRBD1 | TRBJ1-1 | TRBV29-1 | TGCAGCGTTGGGGTGGACAGGGGAGCTGAAGCTTTCTTT | CSVGVDRGAEAFF
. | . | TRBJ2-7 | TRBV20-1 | TGCAGTGCAAGCTACGGGGACGAGCAGTACTTC | CSASYGDEQYF
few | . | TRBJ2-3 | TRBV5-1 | TGCGCCAGCAGCTTCAAGGGATCTAGCACAGATACGCAGTATTTT | CASSFKGSSTDTQYF
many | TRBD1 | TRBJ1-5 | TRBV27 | TGTGCCAGCAGTCCTGGACAGGGGAGTCAGCCCCAGCATTTT | CASSPGQGSQPQHF
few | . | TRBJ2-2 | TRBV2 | TGTGCCAGCAGTGAAGCGCGAAGGACCGGGGAGCTGTTTTTT | CASSEARRTGELFF
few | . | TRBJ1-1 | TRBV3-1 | TGTGCCAGCAGCCAAGATCGTGGGGGCGGCACTGAAGCTTTCTTT | CASSQDRGGGTEAFF
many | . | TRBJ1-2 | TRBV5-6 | TGTGCCAGCAGCTCACTGCCCGGAGGCTACACCTTC | CASSSLPGGYTF
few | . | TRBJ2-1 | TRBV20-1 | TGCAGTGCTAGAGGAACATCGGGAGATTGGAATGAGCAGTTCTTC | CSARGTSGDWNEQFF
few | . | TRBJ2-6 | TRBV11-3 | TGTGCCAGCAGCTTAGAGGCGGGGGCCAACGTCCTGACTTTC | CASSLEAGANVLTF
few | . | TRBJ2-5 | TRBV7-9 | TGTGCCAGCAGCTTAGATTACGGGGAGACCCAGTACTTC | CASSLDYGETQYF
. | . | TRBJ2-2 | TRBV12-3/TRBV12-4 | TGTGCCAGCCTCTGGGGGGACGGAAGGAACACCGGGGAGCTGTTTTTT | CASLWGDGRNTGELFF
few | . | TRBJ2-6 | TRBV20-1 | TGCAGTGCTAGAGATCGCCAAGGACCCTCTGGGGCCAACGTCCTGACTTTC | CSARDRQGPSGANVLTF
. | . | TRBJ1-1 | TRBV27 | TGTGCCAGCAGCGCCTCGAGAACTGAAGCTTTCTTT | CASSASRTEAFF
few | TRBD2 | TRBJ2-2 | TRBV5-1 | TGCGCCAGCAGCCCCTTAGGACTAGCGGGGTCCGGGGAGCTGTTTTTT | CASSPLGLAGSGELFF
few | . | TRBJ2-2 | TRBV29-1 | TGCAGCGTTGTGAGGCAGGCGGGCACCGGGGAGCTGTTTTTT | CSVVRQAGTGELFF
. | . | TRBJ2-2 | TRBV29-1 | TGCAGCGTTGAAGATCGCGGGACCACGAACACCGGGGAGCTGTTTTTT | CSVEDRGTTNTGELFF
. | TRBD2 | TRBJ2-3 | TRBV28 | TGTGCCAGCAGTTTCACGCTAGCGGGCACAGATACGCAGTATTTT | CASSFTLAGTDTQYF
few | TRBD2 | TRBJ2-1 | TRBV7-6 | TGTGCCAGCAGCTCCTCCAGCGGGAGCTCCTACAATGAGCAGTTCTTC | CASSSSSGSSYNEQFF